Following are 10 T cell receptor beta chains from one sample sequenced in a study of metastatic and nonmetastatic thyroid tumors. TCRdb re-analyzed the PCR reads using MiXCR. The table records about 59,000 clones, less than 30% of them present only once. None of the patients had undergone any treatment ahead of thyroid surgery. Material: blood. The receptors shown here come from a female donor with papillary thyroid cancer or a benign thyroid nodule (not recorded which). Some clones in this sample may be carry-over from other donors' samples.

This clone came up a few times. V and J are TRBV7-2 and TRBJ1-1; the match to TRBD1 covers 10 bases. The CDR3 covers 14 residues. With 5 bases clipped from V and 3 bases from J, the junction kept 3 bases outside the gene matches. The germline gives CDR1 SGHTA, CDR2 FQGNSA. The CDR3 loop is CASSRDRGDTEAFF. CDR3 DNA: TGTGCCAGCAGCCGGGACAGGGGAGACACTGAAGCTTTCTTT.

The V gene is TRBV20-1, the J gene TRBJ1-6; the D gene is possibly TRBD1 (6 bases). V was pared by 3 bases and J by 10 bases, with 16 bases between. The CDR3 covers 14 residues. CDR1 and CDR2 (germline): DFQATT, SNEGSKA (reference sequence). DNA for the CDR3: TGCAGTGCTAGGCAGGGGTCTTTAGAATCACCCCTCCACTTT. Translating gives CSARQGSLESPLHF.

Only a few counts were recorded for this clone. The chain joins TRBV4-2 to TRBJ1-1; tentatively, D is TRBD1 (6 bases). V dropped 1 base and J dropped 7 bases, with 10 bases sitting between them. Germline CDR1 is LGHNA and CDR2 is YNFKEQ. This CDR3 has 13 amino acids. Written as DNA, the CDR3 is TGTGCCAGCAGCCAAGGACAGGAAAATGAAGCTTTCTTT. Its protein is CASSQGQENEAFF.

V usage is TRBV9 and J usage is TRBJ2-2; D ambiguous. The CDR3 runs 14 residues. Trimming left V 0 bases short and J 7 bases short, with 10 bases between. CDR1 is SGDLS and CDR2 is YYNGEE in the germline V gene. The CDR3 loop is CASSVGLSGGELFF. The CDR3 DNA reads as TGTGCCAGCAGCGTAGGACTGTCGGGCGGGGAGCTGTTTTTT.

In its sample, this clone was seen once. The chain has TRBV6-1 and TRBJ2-7, with D perhaps matching TRBD1 (6 bases). With 5 bases removed from V and 3 bases from J, the gap between germline ends came to 11 bases. Germline CDR1 reads MNHNS; CDR2 reads SASEGT. The CDR3 is 13 amino acids. Here the CDR3 DNA reads TGTGCCAGCAGTCCGGGACATGGCTACGAGCAGTACTTC. Translation: CASSPGHGYEQYF.

This clone occurred many times. The chain has TRBV4-1 and TRBJ1-2; the D is unclear. This CDR3 has 17 residues. Deletions cut 1 base from V and 8 bases from J, with 23 bases between. Germline values: CDR1 MGHRA, CDR2 YSYEKL. The CDR3 DNA is TGCGCCAGCAGCCAAGTCTCTAGCCGGGAAGTAGAATGGGGCTACACCTTC. Its translation: CASSQVSSREVEWGYTF.

This chain uses TRBV11-1 with TRBJ2-1, with D possibly called TRBD1 or TRBD2 (5 bases each). Trimming cost V 4 bases and J 7 bases, with 20 bases left between them. Germline V gives CDR1 SGHAT, CDR2 FQDESV (reference sequence). This CDR3 contains 16 residues. CDR3: CASSSPQEDTRNEQFF. The DNA of the CDR3 is TGTGCCAGCAGCTCCCCCCAGGAGGACACGCGGAATGAGCAGTTCTTC.

This clone is classed as medium-sized. This chain uses TRBV19 with TRBJ1-2; D is uncertain. Germline-derived CDR1 and CDR2 are LNHDA and SQIVND (reference sequence). Trimming cost V 3 bases and J 5 bases, with 7 bases left between them. The CDR3 spans 12 residues. The CDR3 bases are TGTGCCAGTAGTATGATAGGGTATGGCTACACCTTC. The encoded protein is CASSMIGYGYTF. Looking up the rest from reference TRBV19 and TRBJ1-2 gives the full variable domain: DGGITQSPKYLFRKEGQNVTLSCEQNLNHDAMYWYRQDPGQGLRLIYYSQIVNDFQKGDIAEGYSVSREKKESFPLTVTSAQKNPTAFYLCASSMIGYGYTFGSGTRLTVV.

This clone has ten or more counts. The chain uses TRBV7-9 and TRBJ1-2, with unresolved D. The CDR3 is 13 residues long. The V and J ends lost 8 bases and 1 base respectively, with 11 bases between them. CDR1 and CDR2 from the germline V gene are SEHNR and FQNEAQ (reference sequence). CDR3: CASSGPLNYGYTF. The CDR3 DNA follows: TGTGCCAGCTCTGGGCCCCTTAACTATGGCTACACCTTC. The whole variable domain, remainder taken from reference TRBV7-9 and TRBJ1-2, is DTGVSQNPRHKITKRGQNVTFRCDPISEHNRLYWYRQTLGQGPEFLTYFQNEAQLEKSRLLSDRFSAERPKGSFSTLEIQRTEQGDSAMYLCASSGPLNYGYTFGSGTRLTVV.

This clone is medium-sized within its sample. The V call is TRBV6-2 or TRBV6-3, the J call TRBJ2-7; TRBD2 aligns across 9 bases. The CDR3 totals 14 residues. CDR1 and CDR2 (germline): MNHEY, SVGEGT. Trimming at V came to 7 bases and at J to 7 bases, leaving 11 bases not matched to a gene. The CDR3 DNA reads as TGTGCCAGCATAAGTAGCGGGAGATATCGGGAGCAGTACTTC. It is translated as CASISSGRYREQYF.